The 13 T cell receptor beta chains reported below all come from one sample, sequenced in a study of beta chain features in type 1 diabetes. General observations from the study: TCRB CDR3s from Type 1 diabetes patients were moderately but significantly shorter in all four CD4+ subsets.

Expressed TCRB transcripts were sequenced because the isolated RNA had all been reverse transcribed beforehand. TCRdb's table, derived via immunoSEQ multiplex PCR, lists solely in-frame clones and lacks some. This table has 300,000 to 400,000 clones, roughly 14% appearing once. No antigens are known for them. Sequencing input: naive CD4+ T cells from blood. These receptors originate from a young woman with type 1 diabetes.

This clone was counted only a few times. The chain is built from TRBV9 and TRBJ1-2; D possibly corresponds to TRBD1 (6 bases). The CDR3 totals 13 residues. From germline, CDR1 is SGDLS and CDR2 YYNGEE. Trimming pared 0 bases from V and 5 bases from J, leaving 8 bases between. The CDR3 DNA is TGTGCCAGCAGCGTAGAAGGGGGTTATGGCTACACCTTC. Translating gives CASSVEGGYGYTF.

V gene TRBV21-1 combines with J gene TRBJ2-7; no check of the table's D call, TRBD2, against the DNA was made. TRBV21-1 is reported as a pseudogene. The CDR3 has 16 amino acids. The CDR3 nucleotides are TGTGCCAGCAGCCCCCGGGGGGGGACTCGACCCTACGAGCAGTACTTC. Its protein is CASSPRGGTRPYEQYF.

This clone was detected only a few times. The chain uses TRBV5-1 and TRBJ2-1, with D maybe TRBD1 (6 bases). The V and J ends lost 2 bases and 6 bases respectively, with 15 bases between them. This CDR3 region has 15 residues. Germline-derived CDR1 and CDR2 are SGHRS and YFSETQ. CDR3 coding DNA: TGCGCCAGCAGCTTACCCCAGGGGCCGGGCAATGAGCAGTTCTTC. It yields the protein CASSLPQGPGNEQFF. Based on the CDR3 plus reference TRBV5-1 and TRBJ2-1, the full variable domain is KAGVTQTPRYLIKTRGQQVTLSCSPISGHRSVSWYQQTPGQGLQFLFEYFSETQRNKGNFPGRFSGRQFSNSRSEMNVSTLELGDSALYLCASSLPQGPGNEQFFGPGTRLTVL.

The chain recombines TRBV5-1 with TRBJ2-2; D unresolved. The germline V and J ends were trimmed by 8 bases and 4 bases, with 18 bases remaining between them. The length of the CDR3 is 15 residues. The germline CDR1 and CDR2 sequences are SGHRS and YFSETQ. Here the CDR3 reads CASSPELLGTGELFF. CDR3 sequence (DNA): TGCGCCAGTTCCCCGGAGCTCCTTGGCACCGGGGAGCTGTTTTTT.

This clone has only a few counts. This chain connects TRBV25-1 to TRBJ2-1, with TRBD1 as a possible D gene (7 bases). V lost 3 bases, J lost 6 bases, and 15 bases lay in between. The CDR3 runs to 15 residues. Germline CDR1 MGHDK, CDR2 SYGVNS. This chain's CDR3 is CASSEGGNRGNEQFF. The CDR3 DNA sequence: TGTGCCAGCAGTGAGGGCGGGAACAGGGGCAATGAGCAGTTCTTC.

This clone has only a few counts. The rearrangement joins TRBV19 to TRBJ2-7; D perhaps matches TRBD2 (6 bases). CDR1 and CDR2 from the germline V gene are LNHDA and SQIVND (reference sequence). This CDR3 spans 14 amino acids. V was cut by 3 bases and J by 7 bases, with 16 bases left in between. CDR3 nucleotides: TGTGCCAGTAGTATGTTGGGGGGAGCTCGGGAGCAGTACTTC. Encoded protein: CASSMLGGAREQYF.

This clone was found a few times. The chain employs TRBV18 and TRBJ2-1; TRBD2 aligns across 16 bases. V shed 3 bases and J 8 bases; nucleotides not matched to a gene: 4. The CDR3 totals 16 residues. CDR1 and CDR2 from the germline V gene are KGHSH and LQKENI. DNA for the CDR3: TGTGCCAGCTCACCGCCGGGACTAGCGGGAGGGGATGAGCAGTTCTTC. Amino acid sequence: CASSPPGLAGGDEQFF.

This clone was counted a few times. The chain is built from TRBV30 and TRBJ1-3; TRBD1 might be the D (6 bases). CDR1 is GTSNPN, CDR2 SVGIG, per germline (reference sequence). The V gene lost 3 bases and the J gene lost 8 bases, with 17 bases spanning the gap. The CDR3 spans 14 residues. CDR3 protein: CAWSVGAHGDTIYF. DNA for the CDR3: TGTGCCTGGAGCGTGGGGGCCCACGGGGACACCATATATTTT. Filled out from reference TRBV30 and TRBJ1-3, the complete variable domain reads SQTIHQWPATLVQPVGSPLSLECTVEGTSNPNLYWYRQAAGRGLQLLFYSVGIGQISSEVPQNLSASRPQDRQFILSSKKLLLSDSGFYLCAWSVGAHGDTIYFGEGSWLTVV.

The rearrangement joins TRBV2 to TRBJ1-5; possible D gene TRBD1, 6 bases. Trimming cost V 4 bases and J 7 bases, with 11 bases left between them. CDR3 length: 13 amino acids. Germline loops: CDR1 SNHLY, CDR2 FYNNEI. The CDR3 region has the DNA TGTGCCAGCAGTGTAGGGGGGGGCCAGCCCCAGCATTTT. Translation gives CASSVGGGQPQHF.

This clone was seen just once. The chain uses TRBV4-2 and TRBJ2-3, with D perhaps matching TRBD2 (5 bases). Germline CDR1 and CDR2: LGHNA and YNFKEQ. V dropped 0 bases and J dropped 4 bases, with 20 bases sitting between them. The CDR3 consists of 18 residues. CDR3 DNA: TGTGCCAGCAGCCAAGATGGACGGGGTGGAGGTCGGGCAGATACGCAGTATTTT. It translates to CASSQDGRGGGRADTQYF.

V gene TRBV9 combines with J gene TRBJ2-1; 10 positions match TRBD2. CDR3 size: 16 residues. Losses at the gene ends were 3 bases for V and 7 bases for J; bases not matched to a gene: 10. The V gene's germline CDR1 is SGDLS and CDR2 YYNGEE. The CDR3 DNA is TGTGCCAGCAGCGCGACGTCTAGCGGGAGTACAAATGAGCAGTTCTTC. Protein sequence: CASSATSSGSTNEQFF.

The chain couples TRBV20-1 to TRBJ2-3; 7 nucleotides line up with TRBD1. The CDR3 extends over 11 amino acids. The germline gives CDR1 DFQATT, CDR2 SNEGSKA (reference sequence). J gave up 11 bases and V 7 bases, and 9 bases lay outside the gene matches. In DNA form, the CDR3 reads TGCAGTGTTCTAGGACAGGATCGGCAGTATTTT. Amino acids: CSVLGQDRQYF.

The CDR3 DNA reads as TGTGCCAGCAGCGTAAGTGGGAGGAACACTGAAGCTTTCTTT. The encoded protein is CASSVSGRNTEAFF. This sequence joins TRBV9 and TRBJ1-1; D gene unclear. This CDR3 region has 14 residues. Germline V gene lookup returns CDR1 SGDLS and CDR2 YYNGEE. Trimming left V 1 base short and J 1 base short, with 8 bases between.